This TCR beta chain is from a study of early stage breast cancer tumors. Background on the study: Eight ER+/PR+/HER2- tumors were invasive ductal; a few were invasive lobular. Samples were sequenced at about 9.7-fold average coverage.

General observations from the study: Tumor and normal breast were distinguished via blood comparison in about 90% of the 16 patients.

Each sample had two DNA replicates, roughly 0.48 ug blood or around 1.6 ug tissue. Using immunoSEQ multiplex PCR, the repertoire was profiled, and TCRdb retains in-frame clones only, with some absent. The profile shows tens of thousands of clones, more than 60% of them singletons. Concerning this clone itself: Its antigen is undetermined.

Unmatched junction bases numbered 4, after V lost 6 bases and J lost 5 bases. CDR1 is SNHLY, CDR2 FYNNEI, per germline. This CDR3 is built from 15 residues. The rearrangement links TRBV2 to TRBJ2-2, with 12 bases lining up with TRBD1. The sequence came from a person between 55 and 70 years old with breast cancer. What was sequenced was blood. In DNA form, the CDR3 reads TGTGCCAGCAGGCTGGGACAGGGGGCGACCGGGGAGCTGTTTTTT. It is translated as CASRLGQGATGELFF.